This TCR beta chain was sequenced in a study of blood T cells in healthy people across ages. Overall study results and limits: Total diversity from one million sequenced T cells was likely underestimated.

A second PCR of roughly 7 to 11 cycles used a sample-barcoded 5' primer and a J-beta primer mix. From the 5' RACE reads, TCRdb called clonotypes with MiXCR, one entry per CDR3 protein. The repertoire holds over a million distinct CDR3 sequences, with more than 40% as singletons. Isolation recovered at least 6.5 million PBMCs from every sample. Only one count was recorded for this clonotype. Its antigen is not known. This clonotype was obtained from a woman in her fifties or sixties in good health. The sample consisted of blood.

This CDR3 reads CASSILLAGVDEQFF. CDR3 sequence (DNA): TGTGCCAGTAGTATATTACTAGCGGGAGTCGATGAGCAGTTCTTC. This chain links TRBV19 with TRBJ2-1; 11 nucleotides agree with TRBD2. This CDR3 is 15 amino acids long. Germline CDR1 LNHDA, CDR2 SQIVND (reference sequence). Trimming removed 2 bases from V and 8 bases from J; junction bases left unmatched: 5.